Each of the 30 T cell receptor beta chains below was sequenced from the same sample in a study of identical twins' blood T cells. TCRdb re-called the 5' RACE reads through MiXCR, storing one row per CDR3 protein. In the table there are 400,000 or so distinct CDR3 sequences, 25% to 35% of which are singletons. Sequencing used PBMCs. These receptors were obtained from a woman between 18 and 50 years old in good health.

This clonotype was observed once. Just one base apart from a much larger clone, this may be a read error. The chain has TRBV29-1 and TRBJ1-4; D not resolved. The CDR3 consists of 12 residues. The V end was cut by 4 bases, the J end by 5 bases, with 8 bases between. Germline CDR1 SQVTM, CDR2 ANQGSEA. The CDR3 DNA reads TGCAGCGTTGCGGCCCGAAATGAAAAACTGTTTTTT. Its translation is CSVAARNEKLFF.

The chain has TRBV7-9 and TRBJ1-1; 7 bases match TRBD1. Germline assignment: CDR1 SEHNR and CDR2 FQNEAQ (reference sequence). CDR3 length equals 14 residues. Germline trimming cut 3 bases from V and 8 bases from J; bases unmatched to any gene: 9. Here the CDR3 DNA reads TGTGCCAGCAGCTTTACCGCAGGGGGGAACGAAGCTTTCTTT. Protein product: CASSFTAGGNEAFF.

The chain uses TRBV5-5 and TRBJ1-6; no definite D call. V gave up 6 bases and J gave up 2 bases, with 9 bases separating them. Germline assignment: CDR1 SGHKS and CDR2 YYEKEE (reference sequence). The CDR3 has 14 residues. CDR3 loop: CASTEEPYNSPLHF. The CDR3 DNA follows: TGTGCCAGCACAGAAGAACCCTATAATTCACCCCTCCACTTT.

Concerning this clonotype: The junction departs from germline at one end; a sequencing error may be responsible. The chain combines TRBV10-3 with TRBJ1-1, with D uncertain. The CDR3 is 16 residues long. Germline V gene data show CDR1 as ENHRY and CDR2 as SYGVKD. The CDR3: CSISPRQSFLNTEAFF. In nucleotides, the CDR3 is TGTTCCATCAGTCCCCGACAATCGTTTTTGAACACTGAAGCTTTCTTT.

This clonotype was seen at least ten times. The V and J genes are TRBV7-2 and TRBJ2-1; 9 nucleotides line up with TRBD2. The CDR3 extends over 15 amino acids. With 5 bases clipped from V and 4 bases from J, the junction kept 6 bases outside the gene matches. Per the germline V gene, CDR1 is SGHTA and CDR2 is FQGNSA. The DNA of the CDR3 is TGTGCCAGCAGCCTCTGGACTAGCGATTACAATGAGCAGTTCTTC. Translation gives CASSLWTSDYNEQFF.

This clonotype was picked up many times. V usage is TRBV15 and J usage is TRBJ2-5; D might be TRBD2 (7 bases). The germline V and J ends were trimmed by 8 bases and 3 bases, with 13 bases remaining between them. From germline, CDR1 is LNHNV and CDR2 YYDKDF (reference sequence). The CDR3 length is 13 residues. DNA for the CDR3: TGTGCCACCGGGGAGGGGGTCGAAGAGACCCAGTACTTC. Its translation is CATGEGVEETQYF.

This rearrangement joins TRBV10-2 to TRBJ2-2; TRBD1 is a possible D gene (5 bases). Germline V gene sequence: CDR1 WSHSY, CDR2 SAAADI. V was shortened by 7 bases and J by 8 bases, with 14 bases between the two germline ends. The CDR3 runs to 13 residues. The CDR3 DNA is TGCGCCAGCACCCAACAGGCCGGAGGGGAGCTGTTTTTT. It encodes CASTQQAGGELFF.

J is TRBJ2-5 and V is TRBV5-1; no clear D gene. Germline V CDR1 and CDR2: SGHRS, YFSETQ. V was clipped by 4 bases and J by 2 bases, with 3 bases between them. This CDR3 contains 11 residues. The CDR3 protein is CASSEQETQYF. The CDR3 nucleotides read TGCGCCAGCAGCGAGCAAGAGACCCAGTACTTC.

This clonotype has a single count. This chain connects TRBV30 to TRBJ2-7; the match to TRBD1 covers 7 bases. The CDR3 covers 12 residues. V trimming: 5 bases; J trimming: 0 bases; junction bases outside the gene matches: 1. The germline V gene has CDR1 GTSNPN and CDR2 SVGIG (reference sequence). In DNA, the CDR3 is TGTGCCTGGGACAGGGACTCCTACGAGCAGTACTTC. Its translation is CAWDRDSYEQYF.

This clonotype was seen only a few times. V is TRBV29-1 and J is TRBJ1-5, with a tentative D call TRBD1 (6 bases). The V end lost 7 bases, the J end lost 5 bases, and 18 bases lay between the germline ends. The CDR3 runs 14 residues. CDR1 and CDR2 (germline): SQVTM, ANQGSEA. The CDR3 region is CSAITGQTDQPQHF. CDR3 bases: TGCAGCGCCATTACAGGGCAGACCGATCAGCCCCAGCATTTT.

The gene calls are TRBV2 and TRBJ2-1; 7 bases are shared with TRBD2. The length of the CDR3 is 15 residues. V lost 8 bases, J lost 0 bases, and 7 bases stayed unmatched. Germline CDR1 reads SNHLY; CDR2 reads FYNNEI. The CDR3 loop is CASGDRGVSYNEQFF. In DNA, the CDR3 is TGTGCCAGCGGCGACCGGGGGGTCTCCTACAATGAGCAGTTCTTC.

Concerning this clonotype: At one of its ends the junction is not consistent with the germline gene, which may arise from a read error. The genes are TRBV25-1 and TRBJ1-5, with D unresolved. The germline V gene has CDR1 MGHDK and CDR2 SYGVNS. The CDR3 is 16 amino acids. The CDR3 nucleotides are TGTGCCAGCAGTGAATCCGGAGTTACCTTTAATCAGCCCCAGCGTTTT. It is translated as CASSESGVTFNQPQRF.

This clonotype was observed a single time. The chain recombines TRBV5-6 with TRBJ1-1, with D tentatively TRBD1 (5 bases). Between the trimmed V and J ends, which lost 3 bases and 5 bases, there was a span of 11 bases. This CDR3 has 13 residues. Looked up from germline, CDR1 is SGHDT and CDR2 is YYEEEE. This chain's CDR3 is CASSSGRETEAFF. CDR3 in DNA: TGTGCCAGCAGCTCAGGGCGGGAGACTGAAGCTTTCTTT.

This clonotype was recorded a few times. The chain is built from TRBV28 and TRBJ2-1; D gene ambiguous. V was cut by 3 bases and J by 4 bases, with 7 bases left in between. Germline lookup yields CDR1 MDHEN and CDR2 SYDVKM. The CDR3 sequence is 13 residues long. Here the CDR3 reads CASSFYGYNEQFF. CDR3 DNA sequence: TGTGCCAGCAGTTTCTATGGGTACAATGAGCAGTTCTTC.

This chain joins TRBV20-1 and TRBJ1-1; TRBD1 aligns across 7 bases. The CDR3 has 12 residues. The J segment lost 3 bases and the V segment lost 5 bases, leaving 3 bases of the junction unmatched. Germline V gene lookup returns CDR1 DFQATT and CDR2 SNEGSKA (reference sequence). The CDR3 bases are TGCAGTGCTTCCGACAGGGACACTGAAGCTTTCTTT. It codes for CSASDRDTEAFF.

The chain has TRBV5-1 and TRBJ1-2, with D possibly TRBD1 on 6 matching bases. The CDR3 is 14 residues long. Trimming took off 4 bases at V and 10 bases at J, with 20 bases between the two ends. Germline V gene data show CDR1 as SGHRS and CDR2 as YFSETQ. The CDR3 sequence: CASSPSSGALVYTF. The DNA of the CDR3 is TGCGCCAGCAGCCCTTCTTCAGGGGCCCTCGTCTACACCTTC.

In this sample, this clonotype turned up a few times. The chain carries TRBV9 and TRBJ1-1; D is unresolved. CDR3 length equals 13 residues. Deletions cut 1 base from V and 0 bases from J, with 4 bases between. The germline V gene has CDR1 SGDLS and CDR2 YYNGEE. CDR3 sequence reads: CASSVMLNTEAFF. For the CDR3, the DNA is TGTGCCAGCAGCGTAATGTTGAACACTGAAGCTTTCTTT.

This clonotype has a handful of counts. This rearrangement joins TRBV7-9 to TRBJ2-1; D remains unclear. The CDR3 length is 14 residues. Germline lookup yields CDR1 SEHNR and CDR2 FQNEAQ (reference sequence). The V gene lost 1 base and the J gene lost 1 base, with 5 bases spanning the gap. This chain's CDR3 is CASSLDWSYNEQFF. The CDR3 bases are TGTGCCAGCAGCTTAGACTGGTCCTACAATGAGCAGTTCTTC.

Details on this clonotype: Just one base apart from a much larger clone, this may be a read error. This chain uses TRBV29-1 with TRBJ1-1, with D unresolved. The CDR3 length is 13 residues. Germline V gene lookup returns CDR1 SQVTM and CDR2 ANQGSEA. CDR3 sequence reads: CSVAEVMNTEASF. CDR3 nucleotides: TGCAGCGTTGCGGAGGTCATGAACACTGAAGCTTCCTTT.

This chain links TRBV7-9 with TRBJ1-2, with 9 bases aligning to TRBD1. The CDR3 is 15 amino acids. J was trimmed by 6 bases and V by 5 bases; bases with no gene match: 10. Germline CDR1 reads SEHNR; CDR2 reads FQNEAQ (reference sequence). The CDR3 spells CASSHRDRESDGYTF. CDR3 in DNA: TGTGCCAGCAGCCACCGGGACAGGGAATCTGATGGCTACACCTTC.

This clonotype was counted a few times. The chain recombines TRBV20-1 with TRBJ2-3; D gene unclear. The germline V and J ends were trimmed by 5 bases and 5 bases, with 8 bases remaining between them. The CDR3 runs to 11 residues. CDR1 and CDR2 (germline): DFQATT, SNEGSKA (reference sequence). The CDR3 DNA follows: TGCAGTGCTCCCAACTTAGATACGCAGTATTTT. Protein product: CSAPNLDTQYF.

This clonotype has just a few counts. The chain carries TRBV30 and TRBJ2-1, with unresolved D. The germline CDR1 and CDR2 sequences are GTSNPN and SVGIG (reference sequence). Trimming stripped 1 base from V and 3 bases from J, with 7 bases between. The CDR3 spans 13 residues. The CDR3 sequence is CAWSAENYNEQFF. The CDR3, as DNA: TGTGCCTGGAGTGCGGAGAACTACAATGAGCAGTTCTTC.

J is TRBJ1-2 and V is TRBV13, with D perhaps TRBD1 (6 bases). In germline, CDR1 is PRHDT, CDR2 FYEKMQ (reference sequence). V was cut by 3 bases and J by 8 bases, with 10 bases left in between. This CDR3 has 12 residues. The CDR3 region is CASSFGQRGYTF. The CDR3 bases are TGTGCCAGCAGCTTTGGACAGCGCGGCTACACCTTC.

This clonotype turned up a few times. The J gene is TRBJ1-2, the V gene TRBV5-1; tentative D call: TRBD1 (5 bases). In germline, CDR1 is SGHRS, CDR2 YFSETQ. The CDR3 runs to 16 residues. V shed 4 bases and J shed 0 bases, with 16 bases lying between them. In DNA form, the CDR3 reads TGCGCCAGCAGCGACCCACGGGGGGGAGCTAACTATGGCTACACCTTC. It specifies CASSDPRGGANYGYTF.

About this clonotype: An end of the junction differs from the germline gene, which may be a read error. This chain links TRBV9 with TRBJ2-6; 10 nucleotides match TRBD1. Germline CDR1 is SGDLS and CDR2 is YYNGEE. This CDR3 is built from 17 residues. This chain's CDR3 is CACSSSTGGTGANVLTF. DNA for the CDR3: TGTGCCTGCAGCTCGTCGACAGGGGGCACTGGGGCCAACGTCCTGACTTTC.

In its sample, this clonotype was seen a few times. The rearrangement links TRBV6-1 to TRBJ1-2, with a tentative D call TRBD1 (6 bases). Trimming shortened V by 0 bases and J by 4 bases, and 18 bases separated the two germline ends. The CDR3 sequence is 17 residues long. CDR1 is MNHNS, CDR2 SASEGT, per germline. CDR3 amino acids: CASSEAPTGAGLYGYTF. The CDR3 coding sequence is TGTGCCAGCAGTGAAGCCCCGACGGGGGCGGGCCTCTATGGCTACACCTTC.

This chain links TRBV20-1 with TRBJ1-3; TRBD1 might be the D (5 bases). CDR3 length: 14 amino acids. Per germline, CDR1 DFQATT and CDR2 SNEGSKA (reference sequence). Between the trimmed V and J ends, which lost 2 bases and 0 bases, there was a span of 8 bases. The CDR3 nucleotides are TGCAGTGCTAGAACAGGTTCCTCTGGAAACACCATATATTTT. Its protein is CSARTGSSGNTIYF.

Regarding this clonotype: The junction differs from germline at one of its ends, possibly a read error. The CDR3 region has the DNA TGTGCCAGCAGTGTCGGCGATGAGCATTTCTTC. Its translation: CASSVGDEHFF. This chain uses TRBV25-1 with TRBJ2-1; D not resolved. Germline values: CDR1 MGHDK, CDR2 SYGVNS. This CDR3 spans 11 amino acids.

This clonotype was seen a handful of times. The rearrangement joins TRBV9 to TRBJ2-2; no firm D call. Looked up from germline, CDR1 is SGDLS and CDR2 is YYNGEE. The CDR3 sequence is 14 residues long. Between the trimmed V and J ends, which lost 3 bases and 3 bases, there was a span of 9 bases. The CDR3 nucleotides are TGTGCCAGCAGCGAGACCCCGTACACCGGGGAGCTGTTTTTT. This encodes CASSETPYTGELFF.

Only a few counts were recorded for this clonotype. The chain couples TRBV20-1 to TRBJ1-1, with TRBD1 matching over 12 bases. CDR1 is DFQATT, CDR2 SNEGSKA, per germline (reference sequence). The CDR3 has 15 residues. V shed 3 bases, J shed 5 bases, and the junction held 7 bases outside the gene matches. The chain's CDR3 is CSASKRDRGQTEAFF. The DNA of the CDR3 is TGCAGTGCTAGTAAACGGGACAGGGGGCAGACTGAAGCTTTCTTT.